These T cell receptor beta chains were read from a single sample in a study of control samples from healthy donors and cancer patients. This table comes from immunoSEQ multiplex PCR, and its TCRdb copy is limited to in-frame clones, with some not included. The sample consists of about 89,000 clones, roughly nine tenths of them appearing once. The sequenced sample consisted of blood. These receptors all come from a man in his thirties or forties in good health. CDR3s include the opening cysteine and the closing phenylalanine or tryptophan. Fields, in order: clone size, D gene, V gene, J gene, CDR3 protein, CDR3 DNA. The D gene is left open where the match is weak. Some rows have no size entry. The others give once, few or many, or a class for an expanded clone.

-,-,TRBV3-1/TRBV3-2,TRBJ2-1,CASSQDGTPRSEQFF,TGTGCCAGCAGCCAAGATGGGACCCCTAGGAGTGAGCAGTTCTTC
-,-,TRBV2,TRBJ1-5,CASSEAGGPQPQHF,TGTGCCAGCAGTGAAGCGGGGGGCCCTCAGCCCCAGCATTTT
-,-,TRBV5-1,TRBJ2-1,CASSFKNEQFF,TGCGCCAGCAGCTTTAAGAATGAGCAGTTCTTC
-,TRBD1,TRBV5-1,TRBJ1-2,CASSSPGQGPYGYTF,TGCGCCAGCAGCTCACCGGGACAGGGACCCTATGGCTACACCTTC
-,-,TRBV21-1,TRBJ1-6,CASSKAGSGGGVPNSPLHF,TGTGCCAGCAGCAAAGCCGGCTCCGGAGGGGGCGTCCCAAATTCACCCCTCCACTTT
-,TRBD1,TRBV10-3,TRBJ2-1,CAIRGQAYNEQFF,TGTGCCATTAGGGGACAGGCCTACAATGAGCAGTTCTTC
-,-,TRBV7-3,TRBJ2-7,CASSPVGGKGEQYF,TGTGCCAGCAGCCCGGTTGGGGGCAAAGGCGAGCAGTACTTC
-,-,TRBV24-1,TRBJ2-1,CATSDIAAGTSYNEQFF,TGTGCCACCAGTGATATAGCGGCCGGCACCTCCTACAATGAGCAGTTCTTC
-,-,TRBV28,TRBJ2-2,CASSPTSGVRGNTGELFF,TGTGCCAGCAGTCCGACCTCAGGGGTCCGGGGGAACACCGGGGAGCTGTTTTTT
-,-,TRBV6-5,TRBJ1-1,CASSYSKAGRAFF,TGTGCCAGCAGTTACTCGAAGGCAGGGAGAGCTTTCTTT
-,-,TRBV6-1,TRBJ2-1,CASSDRKGGLLPWFF,TGTGCCAGCAGTGATCGTAAGGGTGGCCTTTTACCTTGGTTCTTC
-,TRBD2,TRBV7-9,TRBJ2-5,CASSLGGVSQETQYF,TGTGCCAGCAGCCTCGGGGGGGTCAGTCAAGAGACCCAGTACTTC
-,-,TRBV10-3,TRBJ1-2,CAISERQESSHGYTF,TGTGCCATCAGTGAGCGCCAGGAGAGTTCCCATGGCTACACCTTC
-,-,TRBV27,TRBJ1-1,CASSFTGNTEAFF,TGTGCCAGCAGTTTCACCGGGAACACTGAAGCTTTCTTT
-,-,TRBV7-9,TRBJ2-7,CASSSTRGGYEQYF,TGTGCCAGCAGCTCAACGCGGGGAGGCTACGAGCAGTACTTC
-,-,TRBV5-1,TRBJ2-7,CASFQGEGDSYEQYF,TGCGCCAGCTTCCAGGGGGAGGGCGACTCCTACGAGCAGTACTTC
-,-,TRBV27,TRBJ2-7,CASGHLLEDEQYF,TGTGCCAGCGGACACCTCTTGGAGGACGAGCAGTACTTC
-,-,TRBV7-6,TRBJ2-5,CASSPQPQETQYF,TGTGCCAGCAGCCCTCAACCTCAAGAGACCCAGTACTTC
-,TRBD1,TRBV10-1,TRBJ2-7,CAIIRQGGAYEQYF,TGCGCCATCATTCGACAGGGCGGCGCCTACGAGCAGTACTTC
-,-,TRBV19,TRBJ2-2,CAIKYAGELFF,TGTGCCATCAAATACGCCGGGGAGCTGTTTTTT
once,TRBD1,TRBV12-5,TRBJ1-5,CASASPGQGTQPQHF,TGTGCTAGTGCTTCCCCGGGACAGGGGACTCAGCCCCAGCATTTT
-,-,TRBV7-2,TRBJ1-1,CASRVVRQSEAFF,TGTGCCAGCAGGGTTGTTAGGCAGAGTGAAGCTTTCTTT
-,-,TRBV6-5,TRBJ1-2,CASSHQGKGYTF,TGTGCCAGCAGTCATCAGGGTAAAGGCTACACCTTC
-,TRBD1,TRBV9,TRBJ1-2,CASSVGQGDYGYTF,TGTGCCAGCAGCGTAGGACAGGGGGACTATGGCTACACCTTC
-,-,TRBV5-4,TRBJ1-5,CASSLGGAAPNQPQHF,TGTGCCAGCAGCTTGGGGGGGGCGGCCCCAAATCAGCCCCAGCATTTT
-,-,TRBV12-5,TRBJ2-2,CASGSRDTNTGELFF,TGTGCTAGTGGTTCCCGGGACACGAACACCGGGGAGCTGTTTTTT
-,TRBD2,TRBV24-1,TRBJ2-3,CATSGERTDTQYF,TGTGCCACAAGCGGGGAACGCACAGATACGCAGTATTTT
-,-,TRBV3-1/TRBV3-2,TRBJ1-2,CASSPRVGGYTF,TGTGCCAGCAGCCCTAGGGTGGGTGGCTACACCTTC
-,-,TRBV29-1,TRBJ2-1,CSVVAGGNEQFF,TGCAGCGTTGTGGCTGGGGGGAATGAGCAGTTCTTC
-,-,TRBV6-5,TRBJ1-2,CASSFQKARGYGYTF,TGTGCCAGCAGTTTCCAAAAGGCGCGGGGCTATGGCTACACCTTC
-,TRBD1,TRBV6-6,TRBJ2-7,CASSSPGQGYEQYF,TGTGCCAGCAGTTCTCCGGGACAGGGCTACGAGCAGTACTTC
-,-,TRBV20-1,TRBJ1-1,CGVGTAFRAFF,TGCGGGGTCGGGACGGCCTTTCGGGCTTTCTTT
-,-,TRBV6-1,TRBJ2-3,CASSELTRRGTDTQYF,TGTGCCAGCAGTGAACTAACCAGGAGGGGCACAGATACGCAGTATTTT
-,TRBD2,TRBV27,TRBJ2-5,CASSSTSRETQYF,TGTGCCAGCAGTTCGACTAGCCGAGAGACCCAGTACTTC
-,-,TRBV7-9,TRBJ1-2,CASSLVEGPYGYTF,TGTGCCAGCAGCCTAGTGGAGGGCCCGTATGGCTACACCTTC
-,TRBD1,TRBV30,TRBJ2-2,CAWSFRDRDGELFF,TGTGCCTGGAGTTTCCGGGACAGGGACGGGGAGCTGTTTTTT
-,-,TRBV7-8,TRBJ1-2,CASSLAPTEGDYGYTF,TGTGCCAGCAGCTTAGCCCCGACAGAGGGCGACTATGGCTACACCTTC
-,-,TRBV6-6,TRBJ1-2,CASSYEWRYGYTF,TGTGCCAGCAGTTACGAGTGGAGGTATGGCTACACCTTC
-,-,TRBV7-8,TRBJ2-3,CASTQQADTQYF,TGTGCCAGTACGCAGCAGGCAGATACGCAGTATTTT
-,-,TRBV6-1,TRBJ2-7,CASSEWGGQSYEQYF,TGTGCCAGCAGTGAATGGGGGGGACAGTCCTACGAGCAGTACTTC
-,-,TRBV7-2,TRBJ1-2,CASSLKAGPNYGYTF,TGTGCCAGCAGCCTTAAGGCGGGGCCCAACTATGGCTACACCTTC
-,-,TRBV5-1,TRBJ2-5,CASSLSEGGPVETQYF,TGCGCCAGCAGCTTGAGCGAGGGGGGGCCGGTGGAGACCCAGTACTTC
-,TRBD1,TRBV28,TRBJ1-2,CASSPPGQATNYGYTF,TGTGCCAGCAGCCCACCGGGACAGGCAACTAACTATGGCTACACCTTC
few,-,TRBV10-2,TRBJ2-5,CASSEWDRTSSETQYF,TGCGCCAGCAGTGAGTGGGATAGGACGAGCTCGGAGACCCAGTACTTC
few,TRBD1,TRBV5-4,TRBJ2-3,CASSLALVGQGSTDTQYF,TGTGCCAGCAGCTTGGCCCTCGTGGGACAGGGTAGCACAGATACGCAGTATTTT
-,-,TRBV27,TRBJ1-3,CASSSFSGNTIYF,TGTGCCAGCAGTTCTTTCTCTGGAAACACCATATATTTT
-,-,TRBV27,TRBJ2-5,CASSLGHNQETQYF,TGTGCCAGCAGTTTAGGACACAATCAAGAGACCCAGTACTTC
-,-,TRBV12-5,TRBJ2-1,CASGSTDGNEQFF,TGTGCTAGTGGTTCCACGGACGGCAATGAGCAGTTCTTC
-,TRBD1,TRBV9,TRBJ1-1,CASSPRQGNTEAFF,TGTGCCAGCAGCCCAAGACAGGGGAACACTGAAGCTTTCTTT